The present T cell receptor beta chain was sequenced within a study of T cells after yellow fever vaccination (dated by TCRdb to between 2018 and 2021). In the study overall: The SMART-Seq v4 Ultra Low Input RNA kit was used to prepare libraries from fractions with low cell numbers. To follow T-cell clones before and after both primary and booster YFV17D yellow fever vaccination, bulk TCR alpha and beta repertoires underwent longitudinal sequencing. Two healthy male donors, one aged 18 to 30 and one aged 30 to 40 years, made up the cohort. Blood was collected at multiple timepoints before and after primary and secondary immunization, and bulk PBMC replicates and cell subsets were isolated. Summary of the overall study and its limitations: Because abundant contaminating clonotypes from the bulk population could be contained in FACS-sorted repertoires, computational filtering was required. A small fraction of clonotypes showed up in both the CD4 and CD8 compartments, probably as a result of convergent recombination. The secondary T-cell response was weaker than the primary response but faster, peaking on day 5 instead of day 15. Because the study included only a couple of donors, the extent to which the findings can be generalized is limited. After the booster, most of the clones that had expanded following primary vaccination were detected again (almost 98% of CD4 and 80% to 90% of CD8), which suggests that memory was broadly maintained.

Synthesis of TCR cDNA relied on 5'RACE template switching, a step that introduced a universal primer site along with unique molecular identifiers. Priming of cDNA synthesis was performed from both the TCR alpha and TCR beta constant segments. Libraries were amplified in two PCR steps, with sample barcodes and sequencing adapters added in the second step. Libraries were sequenced on Illumina HiSeq 2500 (2x100 bp) or NovaSeq (2x150 bp). On the authors' methods: Reads were demultiplexed and collapsed into UMI consensus sequences with MIGEC, and V(D)J alignment was performed with MiXCR. Vaccine-responding clonotypes were defined with edgeR using replicate PBMC samples, requiring FDR below 0.01 and a log2 fold change above 5 up to day 15. Each bulk clonotype received a CD4 or CD8 identity based on whether the sequenced CD4 or CD8 repertoire contained that clonotype at higher abundance. TCRdb handled the public reads itself, with Q25 trimming in fastp and clone calling in MiXCR, and kept productive beta chains. Each CDR3 protein gets just one entry, which takes the most common genes and DNA from the rows behind it. Clone size and V and J calls follow TCRdb, not the original study. The sample table lists 95,000 to 150,000 distinct CDR3 sequences, nearly 7.5% of them with a count of one. Roughly 2.6% of the sample lies in the top ten.

This clonotype was detected a few times. No antigen is known for it. No base qualities exist here, and no much larger clone lies one base off it. The treatment or condition label here, explained by the study, means: live attenuated yellow fever vaccine strain. A standard Ficoll-Paque protocol was used to isolate PBMCs from peripheral blood. CD4 and CD8 T-cell fractions were isolated with Dynabeads CD4 and CD8 positive selection kits. TriZol was used to extract RNA from bulk PBMCs, from CD4 and CD8 fractions, and from dextramer-positive and dextramer-negative fractions. The germline V gene (reference sequence) specifies SGHKS as CDR1 and YYEKEE as CDR2. Between the V and J ends, shortened by 0 bases and 0 bases respectively, the junction contains 9 bases. Measured from the cysteine to the phenylalanine, the CDR3 is 15 residues long. The sequence is cut down to CDR3 DNA, 45 bases in frame from base 1.

Specimen: CD4+ T cells sorted from PBMCs, collected 10 days after the first yellow fever vaccination. This TCR was recovered from a man aged 18 to 30 who received the YFV17D yellow fever vaccine. The chain employs TRBV5-5 and TRBJ1-2, with no D gene named confidently. The nucleotide sequence is given as TGTGCCAGCAGCTTGGTCGTGATAACTAACTATGGCTACACCTTC. This encodes CASSLVVITNYGYTF.